This entry concerns a single T cell receptor (beta chain). This clonotype appeared a few times. Its antigen is not yet known. It has no much larger one-base neighbor in the sample; base qualities were not kept. Ficoll-Paque density gradient centrifugation was the method used to isolate PBMCs. The CDR3 runs 17 amino acids, cysteine and phenylalanine included. Kept here is only the CDR3 DNA, which spans 51 bases and is read in frame from base 1. The germline V gene specifies MGHRA as CDR1 and YSYEKL as CDR2. V lost 0 bases and J lost 3 bases; the stretch between them is 18 bases long. TCRdb records Illumina NovaSeq 6000 as the sequencer. cDNA libraries for TCRalpha and TCRbeta were prepared by 5'RACE using constant-segment primers, with sample barcodes and unique molecular identifiers added. Trizol reagent was used to extract RNA from every sample. Library amplification was performed in two PCR steps, and a second sample barcode and Illumina TruSeq adapters were introduced in the second step. Libraries were sequenced on an Illumina NovaSeq with 2 x 150 bp paired-end reads. The paper's processing steps were these. With migec v1.2.7, reads were demultiplexed and then collapsed into UMI-guided consensus sequences. With mixcr v2.1.11, UMI consensuses were aligned to TRA and TRB V and J templates and assembled into clonotypes. Expanded or contracted clonotypes were those called significant by both edgeR and NoisET, with noise models trained on biological replicates. For edgeR calls, a false discovery rate-adjusted p below 0.01 and a log2 fold-change threshold of 1 were applied. PCA with hierarchical clustering of max-normalized trajectories of the 1000 most abundant clonotypes was used as exploratory dynamics analysis. Each responding clone was given a CD4 or CD8 phenotype based on the CD4+ and CD8+ repertoires, which had been sequenced separately. TCRdb reprocessed the public reads (quality trimming at Q25 with fastp, clone calling with MiXCR) and kept in-frame beta chains. Records with the same CDR3 protein are collapsed into one entry carrying the most frequent genes and DNA. It is TCRdb's table, rather than the study itself, that gives the V and J calls and clone size. The sample table records 90,000 to 120,000 distinct CDR3 sequences; 11% of these occur just once. The leading ten clones occupy more than 35% of the sample.

This sample is drawn from a study of T-cell memory formation after mild COVID-19 (dated by TCRdb to the early 2020s). Describing the broader study: TCR sequence clusters from the two donors were found to be largely donor specific. In two donors, T-cell clones that expanded and contracted after mild COVID-19 were followed by sequencing TCRalpha and TCRbeta repertoires longitudinally. Two young, previously healthy adult volunteers made up the cohort, one male and one female. Study-wide conclusions, independent of this receptor: Some responding clones were found in pre-infection memory, which suggests that pre-existing cross-reactive memory T cells took part in the SARS-CoV-2 response. Contracting CD4+ clones were found mainly in CM and EM memory subsets, while CD8+ clones were enriched in EMRA. Balanced CD4/CD8 phenotypes were observed for clones contracting from day 15 to 85, whereas a bias towards CD4+ was observed for a second wave of clones expanding from day 15 to 37. SARS-CoV-2 specificity was not confirmed for the second-wave clones peaking on day 37. Only a couple of mild cases were covered in the study, and larger cohorts including severe cases with pre-infection samples were considered necessary.

The chain links TRBV4-1 with TRBJ2-7, with the D assignment possibly TRBD1 or TRBD2, given 5 matching bases for each. The specimen sequenced was PBMCs or a T cell subset sorted from them (not recorded which). The clonotype was recovered from a man younger than 35 who had mild COVID-19 (a few samples of this study predate the infection). The sample titles of this study are shuffled in the database, so cell type and time point are left out; the donor was told from shared clones. Read as DNA, the sequence is TGCGCCAGCAGCCAAGATCAGGTTCAGGGAGAGGTCTACGAGCAGTACTTC. Translation gives CASSQDQVQGEVYEQYF.